This T cell receptor (beta chain) was sequenced for a study of spatial heterogeneity in lung cancer. Time point here: sample taken at primary tumor resection. Worth noting for this clonotype: The antigen remains unidentified. The library was prepared for alpha chains; this beta chain is a stray read, so its frequency means little.

Study conclusions and caveats: Of tumor T cells, an estimated coverage of roughly 7% was reached for alpha chains and roughly 13% for beta chains. In tumors, expanded intratumoral alpha and beta TCR counts tracked mutation counts.

The CDR3 has 14 residues. Trimming took off 4 bases at V and 0 bases at J, with 9 bases between the two ends. Germline V gene sequence: CDR1 SNHLY, CDR2 FYNNEI. TCRdb reanalysed the 5' RACE reads using MiXCR and keeps one entry per CDR3 protein. The sample has over 15,000 distinct CDR3 sequences; approximately 9.5% are singletons. The genes are TRBV2 and TRBJ1-1; D is possibly TRBD1 (6 bases). This clonotype was obtained from a female donor with early-stage non-small cell lung cancer. Specimen: lung tumor tissue, collected at surgery. This CDR3 is CASSAGQMNTEAFF. In DNA form, the CDR3 reads TGTGCCAGCAGTGCGGGACAAATGAACACTGAAGCTTTCTTT.